One and the same sample provided the 2 T cell receptor beta chains below, sequenced in a study of pediatric ulcerative colitis. Repertoires were generated with immunoSEQ multiplex PCR, while TCRdb's copy carries only in-frame clones and drops some. The sample lists under 50,000 clones; around 81% were seen once. During colonoscopy, one to two rectal pinch biopsies were collected. Source material: gut tissue. These receptors came from a girl under 18 with moderate ulcerative colitis.

The chain employs TRBV27 and TRBJ1-6, with TRBD1 as a possible D gene (6 bases). Germline CDR1 and CDR2: MNHEY and SMNVEV (reference sequence). Trimming shortened V by 3 bases and J by 3 bases, and 12 bases separated the two germline ends. The CDR3 is made up of 16 amino acids. CDR3 amino acids: CASSLAGGLYNSPLHF. CDR3 DNA: TGTGCCAGCAGTTTGGCCGGGGGCCTCTATAATTCACCCCTCCACTTT.

V is TRBV6-1 and J is TRBJ1-5; no clear D gene. The V gene lost 1 base and the J gene lost 5 bases, with 12 bases spanning the gap. This CDR3 is built from 15 residues. The germline V gene encodes CDR1 MNHNS and CDR2 SASEGT. This CDR3 is CASSEGWGQDQPQHF. DNA of the CDR3: TGTGCCAGCAGTGAAGGTTGGGGTCAGGATCAGCCCCAGCATTTT.